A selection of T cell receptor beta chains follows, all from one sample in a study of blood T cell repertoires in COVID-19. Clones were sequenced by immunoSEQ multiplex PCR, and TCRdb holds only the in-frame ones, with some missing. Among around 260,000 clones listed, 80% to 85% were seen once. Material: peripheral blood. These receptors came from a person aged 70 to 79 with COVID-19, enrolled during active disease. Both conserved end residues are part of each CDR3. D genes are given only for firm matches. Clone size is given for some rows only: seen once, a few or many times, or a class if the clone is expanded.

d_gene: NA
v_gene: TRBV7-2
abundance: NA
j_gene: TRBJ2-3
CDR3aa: CASSATGHIVTDTQYF
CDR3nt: TGTGCCAGCAGCGCTACTGGACACATAGTTACAGATACGCAGTATTTT

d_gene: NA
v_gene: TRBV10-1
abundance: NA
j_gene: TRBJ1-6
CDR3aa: CASTTNRGGSRDHSPLHF
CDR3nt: TGCGCCAGCACAACAAACCGAGGGGGAAGCAGGGATCACTCACCCCTCCACTTT

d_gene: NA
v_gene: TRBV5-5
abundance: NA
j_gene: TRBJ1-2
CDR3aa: CASSYLTGNYGYTF
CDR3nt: TGTGCCAGCAGCTACCTGACGGGAAACTATGGCTACACCTTC

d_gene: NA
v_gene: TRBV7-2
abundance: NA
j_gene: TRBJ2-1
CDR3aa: CASTTESALDEQFF
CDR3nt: TGTGCCAGCACCACGGAGAGTGCCTTAGATGAGCAGTTCTTC

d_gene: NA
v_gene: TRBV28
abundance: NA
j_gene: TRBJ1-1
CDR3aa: CASSSGVAVSLGTEAFF
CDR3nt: TGTGCCAGCAGTTCGGGGGTGGCAGTGAGTTTGGGCACTGAAGCTTTCTTT

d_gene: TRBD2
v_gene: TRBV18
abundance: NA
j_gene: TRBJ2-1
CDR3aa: CASSPLGGDSYNEQFF
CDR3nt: TGTGCCAGCTCACCCCTTGGGGGGGACTCCTACAATGAGCAGTTCTTC

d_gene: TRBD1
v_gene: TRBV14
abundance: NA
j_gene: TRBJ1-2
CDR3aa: CASSHQRDSQRAYGYTF
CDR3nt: TGTGCCAGCAGCCACCAGAGGGACAGCCAGAGGGCCTATGGCTACACCTTC

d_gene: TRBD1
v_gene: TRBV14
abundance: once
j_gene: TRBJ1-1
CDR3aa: CASSHDRVGTEAFF
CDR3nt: TGTGCCAGCAGCCACGACAGGGTCGGCACTGAAGCTTTCTTT

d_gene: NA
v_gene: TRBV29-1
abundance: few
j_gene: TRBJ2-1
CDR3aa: CSVVGARRNEQFF
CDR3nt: TGCAGCGTTGTAGGAGCCCGACGGAATGAGCAGTTCTTC

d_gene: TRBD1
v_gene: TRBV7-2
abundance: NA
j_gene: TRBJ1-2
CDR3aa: CASSTQTGAGYTF
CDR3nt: TGTGCCAGCAGCACGCAGACAGGGGCAGGCTACACCTTC

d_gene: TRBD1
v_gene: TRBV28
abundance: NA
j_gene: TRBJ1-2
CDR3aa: CASSSGQGANYGYTF
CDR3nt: TGTGCCAGCAGCTCCGGACAGGGGGCGAACTATGGCTACACCTTC

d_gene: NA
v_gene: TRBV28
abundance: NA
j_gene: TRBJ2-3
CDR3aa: CASSAPGTDTQYF
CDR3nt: TGTGCCAGCAGTGCACCGGGGACAGATACGCAGTATTTT

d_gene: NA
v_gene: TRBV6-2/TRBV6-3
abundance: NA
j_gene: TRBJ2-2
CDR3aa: CASSYSMRGGQDTGELFF
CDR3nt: TGTGCCAGCAGTTACTCGATGAGGGGGGGCCAGGACACCGGGGAGCTGTTTTTT

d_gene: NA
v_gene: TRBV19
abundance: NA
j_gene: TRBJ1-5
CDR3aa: CASSILGRGNQPQHF
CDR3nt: TGTGCCAGTAGTATATTAGGGAGGGGAAACCAGCCCCAGCATTTT

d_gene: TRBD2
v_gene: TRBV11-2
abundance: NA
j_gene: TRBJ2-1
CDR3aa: CASSPPGGRSAGNEQFF
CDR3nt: TGTGCCAGCAGCCCCCCGGGGGGGCGCTCCGCGGGTAATGAGCAGTTCTTC

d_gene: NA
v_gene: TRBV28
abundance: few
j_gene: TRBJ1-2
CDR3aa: CASSLPGDLGYTF
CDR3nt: TGTGCCAGCAGTTTACCGGGGGATTTAGGCTACACCTTC

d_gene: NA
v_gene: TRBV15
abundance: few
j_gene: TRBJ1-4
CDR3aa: CATSRNRASNEKLFF
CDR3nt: TGTGCCACCAGCAGAAACAGGGCCTCTAATGAAAAACTGTTTTTT

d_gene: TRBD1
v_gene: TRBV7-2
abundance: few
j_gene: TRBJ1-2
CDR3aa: CASSWTGFDGYTF
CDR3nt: TGTGCCAGCAGCTGGACAGGGTTCGACGGCTACACCTTC

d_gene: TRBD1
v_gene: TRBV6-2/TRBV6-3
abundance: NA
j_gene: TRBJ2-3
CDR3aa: CASSYPPQGAGDTQYF
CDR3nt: TGTGCCAGCAGTTACCCCCCTCAGGGGGCGGGAGATACGCAGTATTTT

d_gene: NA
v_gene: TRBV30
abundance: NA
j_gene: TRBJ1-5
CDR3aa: CAWSALRVNSNQPQHF
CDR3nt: TGTGCCTGGAGTGCCCTCAGGGTTAATAGCAATCAGCCCCAGCATTTT

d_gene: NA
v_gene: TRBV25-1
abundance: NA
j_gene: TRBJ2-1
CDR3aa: CASGLWGPNNEQFF
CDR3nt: TGTGCCAGCGGCCTCTGGGGGCCGAACAATGAGCAGTTCTTC

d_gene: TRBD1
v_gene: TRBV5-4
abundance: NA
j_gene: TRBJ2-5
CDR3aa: CASSSRQGARSETQYF
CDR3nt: TGTGCCAGCAGCTCCCGACAGGGGGCGCGTTCAGAGACCCAGTACTTC

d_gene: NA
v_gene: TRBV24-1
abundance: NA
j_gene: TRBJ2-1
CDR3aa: CATSDLTRGYNEQFF
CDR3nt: TGTGCCACCAGTGATTTGACGCGGGGTTACAATGAGCAGTTCTTC

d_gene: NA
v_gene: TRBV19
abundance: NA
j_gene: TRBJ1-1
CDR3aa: CASHHRAITEAFF
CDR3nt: TGTGCCAGTCACCACAGGGCTATCACTGAAGCTTTCTTT